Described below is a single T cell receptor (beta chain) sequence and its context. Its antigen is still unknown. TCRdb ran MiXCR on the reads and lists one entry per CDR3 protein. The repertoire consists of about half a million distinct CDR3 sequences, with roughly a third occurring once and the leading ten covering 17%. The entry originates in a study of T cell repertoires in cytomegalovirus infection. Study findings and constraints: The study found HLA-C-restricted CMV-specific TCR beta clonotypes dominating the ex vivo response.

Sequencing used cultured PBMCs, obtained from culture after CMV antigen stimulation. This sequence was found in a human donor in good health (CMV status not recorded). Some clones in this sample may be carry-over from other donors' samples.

CDR3 loop: CASSLEGLLDEQFF. The DNA of the CDR3 is TGTGCCAGCAGCTTAGAGGGACTATTAGATGAGCAGTTCTTC. The chain links TRBV7-8 to TRBJ2-1; 7 bases fit TRBD2. There are 14 residues in the CDR3. V lost 1 base to trimming and J lost 8 bases; unmatched junction nucleotides: 5. Germline values: CDR1 SGHVS, CDR2 FQNEAQ. Together with reference TRBV7-8 and TRBJ2-1, the CDR3 gives the full variable domain: GAGVSQSPRYKVAKRGQDVALRCDPISGHVSLFWYQQALGQGPEFLTYFQNEAQLDKSGLPSDRFFAERPEGSVSTLKIQRTQQEDSAVYLCASSLEGLLDEQFFGPGTRLTVL.